The clone carrying this TCR beta chain was seen ten or more times. Its target is not known. This CDR3 contains 15 residues. V shed 5 bases and J 7 bases; nucleotides not matched to a gene: 10. The germline V gene has CDR1 MDHEN and CDR2 SYDVKM. The study based diagnoses on clinical symptoms, serum thyroxine and TRAb, thyroid ultrasound and orbital computed tomography. From approximately 9.5 ml of fresh peripheral blood, PBMCs were isolated. The data are from a study of T cells in Graves' hyperthyroidism and ophthalmopathy. TCR beta CDR3 regions were amplified from RNA. The TCR CDR3 first-round RT-PCR relied on the HTBI primer set. TCRdb fed the multiplex PCR reads into MiXCR, producing one record per CDR3 protein. The sample shows a few hundred thousand distinct CDR3 sequences, roughly 13% of them seen only once. Findings of the study overall: The blood repertoire included most of the expanded thyroid clonotypes above 0.001.

The V call is TRBV28, the J call TRBJ1-4; 7 bases fit TRBD1. Sequencing input: blood. The sequence was obtained from a woman aged 35 to 49 with Graves' ophthalmopathy. The CDR3 protein is CASSPLTGMFEKLFF. The DNA of the CDR3 is TGTGCCAGCAGTCCCCTGACAGGGATGTTTGAAAAACTGTTTTTT. The full variable domain, rest sourced from reference TRBV28 and TRBJ1-4, is DVKVTQSSRYLVKRTGEKVFLECVQDMDHENMFWYRQDPGLGLRLIYFSYDVKMKEKGDIPEGYSVSREKKERFSLILESASTNQTSMYLCASSPLTGMFEKLFFGSGTQLSVL.